The T cell receptor (beta chain) under discussion was sequenced for a study of graft-versus-host responses after intestinal transplantation. For the study at large: Among the recipients, all got anti-thymocyte globulin induction and then tacrolimus and steroids for two to four years. Study-wide results and limits: High graft-versus-host to host-versus-graft clonal ratios were seen in allografts of patients with graft-donor T cell macrochimerism. Recipient bone marrow held GvH clones, some seen earlier in ileum or blood. GvH clone levels peaked in circulation, and this peak was associated with early post-transplant HvG declines.

The assay was immunoSEQ multiplex PCR, and TCRdb's table has in-frame clones only and misses some. The sample consists of approximately 130,000 clones, around 94% of them appearing once. With regard to this clone: Its specificity is unknown.

Germline CDR1 and CDR2: LNHDA and SQIVND (reference sequence). CDR3 length: 13 amino acids. Trimming took off 5 bases at V and 3 bases at J, with 11 bases between the two ends. The rearrangement uses TRBV19 and TRBJ2-7; D is unresolved. The sequenced sample was unstimulated CD4+ T cells sorted from spleen or lymph node cells, obtained before intestinal transplant. This sequence was found in a human donor who received an intestinal transplant. The DNA of the CDR3 is TGTGCCAGTAGTCTACGAGTAAACTACGAGCAGTACTTC. It is translated as CASSLRVNYEQYF.